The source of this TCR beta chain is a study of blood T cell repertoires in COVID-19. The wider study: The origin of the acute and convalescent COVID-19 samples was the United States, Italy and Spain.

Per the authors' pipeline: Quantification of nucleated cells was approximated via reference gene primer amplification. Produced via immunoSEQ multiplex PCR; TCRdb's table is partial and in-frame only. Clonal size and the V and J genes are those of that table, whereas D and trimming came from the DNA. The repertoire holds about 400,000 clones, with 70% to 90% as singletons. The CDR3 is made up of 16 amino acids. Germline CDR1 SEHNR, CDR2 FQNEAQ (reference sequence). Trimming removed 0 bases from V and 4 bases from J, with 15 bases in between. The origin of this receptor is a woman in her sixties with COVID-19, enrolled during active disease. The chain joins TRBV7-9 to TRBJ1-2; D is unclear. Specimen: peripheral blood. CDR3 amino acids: CASSLARAREGYGYTF. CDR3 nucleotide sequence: TGTGCCAGCAGCTTAGCTAGGGCCCGAGAGGGCTATGGCTACACCTTC.